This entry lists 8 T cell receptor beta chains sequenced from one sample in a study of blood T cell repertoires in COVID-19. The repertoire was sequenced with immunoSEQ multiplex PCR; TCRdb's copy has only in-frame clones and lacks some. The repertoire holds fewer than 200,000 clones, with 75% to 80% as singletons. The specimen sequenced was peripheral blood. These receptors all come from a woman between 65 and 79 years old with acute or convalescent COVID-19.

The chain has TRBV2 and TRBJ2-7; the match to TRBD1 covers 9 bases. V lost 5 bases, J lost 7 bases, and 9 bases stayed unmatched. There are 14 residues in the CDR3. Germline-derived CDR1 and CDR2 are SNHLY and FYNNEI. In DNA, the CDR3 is TGTGCCAGCAGTTCGAAACAGGGGGCGTATGAGCAGTACTTC. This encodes CASSSKQGAYEQYF.

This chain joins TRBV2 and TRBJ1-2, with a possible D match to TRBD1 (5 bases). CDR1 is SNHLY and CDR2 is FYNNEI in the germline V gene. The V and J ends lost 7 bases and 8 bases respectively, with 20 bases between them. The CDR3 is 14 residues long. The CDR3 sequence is CASTNWGLSSGYTF. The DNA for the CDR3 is TGTGCCAGCACGAATTGGGGCTTATCTTCGGGCTACACCTTC.

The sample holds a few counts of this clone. In DNA, the CDR3 is TGTGCCAGCAAACCGGGACAGGGGGTCGTGAAGAGGAGTGATACGCAGTATTTT. Its translation is CASKPGQGVVKRSDTQYF. The genes are TRBV5-5 and TRBJ2-3; TRBD1 agrees at 11 bases. CDR3 size: 18 residues. CDR1 SGHKS and CDR2 YYEKEE come from the germline V gene (reference sequence). Trimming removed 6 bases from V and 6 bases from J; junction bases left unmatched: 18.

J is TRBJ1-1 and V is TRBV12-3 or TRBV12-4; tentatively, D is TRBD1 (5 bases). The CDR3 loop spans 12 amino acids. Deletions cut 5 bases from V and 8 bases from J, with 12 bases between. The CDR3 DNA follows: TGTGCCAGCAGTCGAATACAGGCAGAAGCTTTCTTT. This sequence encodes CASSRIQAEAFF.

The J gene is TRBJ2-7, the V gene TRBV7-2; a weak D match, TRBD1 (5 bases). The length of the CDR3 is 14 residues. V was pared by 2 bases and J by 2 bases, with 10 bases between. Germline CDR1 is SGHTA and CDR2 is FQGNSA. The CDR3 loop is CASSLLQGPYEQYF. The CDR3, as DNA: TGTGCCAGCAGCTTACTGCAGGGCCCCTACGAGCAGTACTTC. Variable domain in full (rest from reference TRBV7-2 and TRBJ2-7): GAGVSQSPSNKVTEKGKDVELRCDPISGHTALYWYRQSLGQGLEFLIYFQGNSAPDKSGLPSDRFSAERTGGSVSTLTIQRTQQEDSAVYLCASSLLQGPYEQYFGPGTRLTVT.

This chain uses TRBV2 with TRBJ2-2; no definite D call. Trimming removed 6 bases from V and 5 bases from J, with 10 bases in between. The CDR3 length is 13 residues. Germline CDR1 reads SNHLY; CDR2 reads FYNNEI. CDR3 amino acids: CASRPGWTGELFF. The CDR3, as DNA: TGTGCCAGCAGGCCCGGTTGGACCGGGGAGCTGTTTTTT.

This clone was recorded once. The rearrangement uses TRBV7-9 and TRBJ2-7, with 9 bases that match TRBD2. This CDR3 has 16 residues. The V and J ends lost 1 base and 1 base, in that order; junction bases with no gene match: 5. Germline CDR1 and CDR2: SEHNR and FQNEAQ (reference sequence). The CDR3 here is CASSLGTSVNSYEQYF. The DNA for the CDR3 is TGTGCCAGCAGCTTAGGGACTAGCGTGAATTCCTACGAGCAGTACTTC.

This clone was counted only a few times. CDR3 DNA: TGTGCCAGCAGCGACCCCTGGAGGGACAATGAGCAGTTCTTC. Its translation is CASSDPWRDNEQFF. This chain joins TRBV7-2 and TRBJ2-1; maybe TRBD2 (6 bases). V gave up 5 bases and J gave up 5 bases, with 13 bases separating them. This CDR3 is 14 amino acids long. CDR1 is SGHTA and CDR2 is FQGNSA in the germline V gene.